The present T cell receptor beta chain was sequenced within a study of T cells in Graves' hyperthyroidism and ophthalmopathy. Background on the study: Pretreatment peripheral blood was obtained at initial diagnosis.

This clonotype was picked up many times. Amplification of TCR beta CDR3 regions used RNA as the template. Using the HTBI primer set, a first-round RT-PCR was run on the TCR CDR3. TCRdb independently ran MiXCR on the multiplex PCR reads; one entry per CDR3 protein. Here the sample spans 550,000 to 600,000 distinct CDR3 sequences, approximately 15% being singletons. At least 3 on the Clinical Activity Score was recorded for ophthalmopathy patients, who also had NOSPECS grade at least 4 and duration under 3 months. Orbital computed tomography and thyroid ultrasound, together with serum TRAb and thyroxine and clinical symptoms, were used for diagnoses. Approximately 10 ml of fresh peripheral blood supplied the PBMCs. This CDR3 region has 16 residues. Losses at the gene ends were 7 bases for V and 0 bases for J; bases not matched to a gene: 4. Germline V gene data show CDR1 as SNHLY and CDR2 as FYNNEI.

The chain uses TRBV2 and TRBJ1-5; 12 bases fit TRBD1. The receptor's source is a young woman with Graves' ophthalmopathy. The sequencing sample was made of blood. The CDR3 here is CASTGTGGISNQPQHF. DNA of the CDR3: TGTGCCAGCACCGGGACAGGGGGCATTAGCAATCAGCCCCAGCATTTT.